Shown below are 26 T cell receptor beta chains from a single sample sequenced in a study of OX40 agonist ivuxolimab in advanced cancers. Assay: immunoSEQ multiplex PCR; the TCRdb copy retains only in-frame clones and omits some. This sample has tens of thousands of clones, with roughly 90% found just once. Sample: CD4+ or CD8+ T cells sorted from blood, taken in a trial of the OX40 agonist ivuxolimab. These receptors all come from an adult with an advanced solid tumor such as melanoma, head and neck, liver or kidney cancer.

This chain links TRBV5-6 with TRBJ2-5, with D possibly TRBD2 on 7 matching bases. Germline V gives CDR1 SGHDT, CDR2 YYEEEE. V lost 3 bases and J lost 9, with 15 bases in between. There are 13 residues in the CDR3. As DNA, the CDR3 is TGTGCCAGCAGCTGGGGGGGCCCCGTTGCCCAGTACTTC. It is translated as CASSWGGPVAQYF. Full variable domain (missing parts from reference TRBV5-6 and TRBJ2-5): DAGVTQSPTHLIKTRGQQVTLRCSPKSGHDTVSWYQQALGQGPQFIFQYYEEEERQRGNFPDRFSGHQFPNYSSELNVNALLLGDSALYLCASSWGGPVAQYFGPGTRLLVL.

The chain links TRBV7-9 to TRBJ2-5; tentative D call: TRBD1 (5 bases). Trimming cost V 7 bases and J 4 bases, with 10 bases left between them. Germline loops: CDR1 SEHNR, CDR2 FQNEAQ (reference sequence). There are 12 residues in the CDR3. CDR3 DNA sequence: TGTGCCAGCACCACCCAGGGAGAGACCCAGTACTTC. Translated, it gives CASTTQGETQYF.

The genes are TRBV7-4 and TRBJ1-5; no firm D call. CDR1 SGHVT and CDR2 SQSDAQ come from the germline V gene. There are 17 residues in the CDR3. V lost 5 bases and J 3 bases, leaving 20 bases between the germline ends. CDR3 DNA: TGTGCCAGCAGCCCAAGGGAGGGCCCCGACCACAATCAGCCCCAGCATTTT. This gives the protein CASSPREGPDHNQPQHF.

The CDR3 loop reads CAILVQGPDTQYF. CDR3 DNA sequence: TGTGCCATCTTGGTACAGGGCCCAGATACGCAGTATTTT. The chain employs TRBV10-3 and TRBJ2-3, with a possible D match to TRBD1 (6 bases). The CDR3 loop spans 13 amino acids. Trimming removed 8 bases from V and 4 bases from J, with 13 bases in between. Germline CDR1 reads ENHRY; CDR2 reads SYGVKD.

This chain connects TRBV29-1 to TRBJ2-1, with TRBD2 matching over 7 bases. The J segment lost 2 bases and the V segment lost 7 bases, leaving 14 bases of the junction unmatched. Germline V gives CDR1 SQVTM, CDR2 ANQGSEA. The CDR3 spans 16 residues. CDR3 sequence: CSAPGLLAETYNEQFF. In DNA form, the CDR3 reads TGCAGCGCGCCCGGTTTGCTAGCGGAGACCTACAATGAGCAGTTCTTC.

V and J are TRBV14 and TRBJ2-5; 7 nucleotides agree with TRBD1. TRBJ2-7 explains the end of the DNA better; the J call may be wrong. Germline V gene sequence: CDR1 SGHDN, CDR2 FVKESK. This CDR3 is built from 15 residues. This CDR3 is CASSQGETGNYEQYF. The DNA of the CDR3 is TGTGCCAGCAGCCAAGGTGAGACAGGGAACTACGAGCAGTACTTC.

CDR3 residues: CASSLVGRGLDEQYF. The DNA of the CDR3 is TGTGCCAGCAGCTTAGTTGGCAGGGGCCTTGACGAGCAGTACTTC. The chain has TRBV7-2 and TRBJ2-7, with D perhaps matching TRBD1 (6 bases). The CDR3 covers 15 residues. The V end lost 1 base, the J end lost 5 bases, and 15 bases lay between the germline ends. Germline V gene data show CDR1 as SGHTA and CDR2 as FQGNSA.

The rearrangement uses TRBV9 and TRBJ1-2; TRBD1 matches 7 bases. The CDR3 totals 13 residues. V trimming: 5 bases; J trimming: 6 bases; junction bases outside the gene matches: 7. CDR1 is SGDLS and CDR2 is YYNGEE in the germline V gene. The CDR3 spells CASRGGGENGYTF. DNA of the CDR3: TGTGCCAGCAGGGGAGGGGGCGAAAATGGCTACACCTTC.

This chain joins TRBV27 and TRBJ2-6; no firm D call. V was shortened by 3 bases and J by 2 bases, with 2 bases between the two germline ends. Germline V gene data show CDR1 as MNHEY and CDR2 as SMNVEV (reference sequence). CDR3 length: 13 residues. This CDR3 reads CASSFTGANVLTF. Written as DNA, the CDR3 is TGTGCCAGCAGTTTTACTGGGGCCAACGTCCTGACTTTC.

The chain has TRBV28 and TRBJ1-4; D is uncertain. Trimming took off 2 bases at V and 8 bases at J, with 12 bases between the two ends. The CDR3 runs 14 residues. Germline V gives CDR1 MDHEN, CDR2 SYDVKM. CDR3: CASSLIEGGEKLFF. The CDR3 DNA reads TGTGCCAGCAGTTTAATTGAGGGCGGAGAAAAACTGTTTTTT.

The CDR3 sequence is CASSLVSGLETQYF. The CDR3 DNA is TGTGCCAGCAGCTTAGTGTCTGGCTTGGAGACCCAGTACTTC. The chain recombines TRBV11-2 with TRBJ2-5; D is unclear. This CDR3 is built from 14 residues. Germline V CDR1 and CDR2: SGHAT, FQNNGV. The V end was cut by 1 base, the J end by 5 bases, with 11 bases between. Using reference TRBV11-2 and TRBJ2-5 for the parts outside the CDR3, the full variable domain is EAGVAQSPRYKIIEKRQSVAFWCNPISGHATLYWYQQILGQGPKLLIQFQNNGVVDDSQLPKDRFSAERLKGVDSTLKIQPAKLEDSAVYLCASSLVSGLETQYFGPGTRLLVL.

The CDR3 DNA is TGTGCCAGCAGCCAAGATTTGCGGGGGCAAGAGACCCAGTACTTC. This translates into CASSQDLRGQETQYF. This chain uses TRBV14 with TRBJ2-5, with 7 bases that match TRBD2. This CDR3 is built from 15 residues. In germline, CDR1 is SGHDN, CDR2 FVKESK. The ends lost 0 bases at V and 2 bases at J; junction bases unmatched: 3. Full variable domain (rest looked up from reference TRBV14 and TRBJ2-5): EAGVTQFPSHSVIEKGQTVTLRCDPISGHDNLYWYRRVMGKEIKFLLHFVKESKQDESGMPNNRFLAERTGGTYSTLKVQPAELEDSGVYFCASSQDLRGQETQYFGPGTRLLVL.

DNA of the CDR3: TGCGCCAGCACCCCCAAGGACATAGCTAACTATGGCTACACCTTC. It translates to CASTPKDIANYGYTF. The chain links TRBV4-1 to TRBJ1-2; TRBD1 is a possible D gene (5 bases). This CDR3 is built from 15 residues. The V end was cut by 7 bases, the J end by 0 bases, with 15 bases between. Germline CDR1 reads MGHRA; CDR2 reads YSYEKL.

The chain employs TRBV9 and TRBJ2-7; either TRBD1 or TRBD2 may supply D (5 bases each). The CDR3 totals 14 residues. Germline CDR1 and CDR2: SGDLS and YYNGEE. With 0 bases removed from V and 5 bases from J, the gap between germline ends came to 12 bases. DNA for the CDR3: TGTGCCAGCAGCGTAGGAGGGGCGGGCGACGAGCAGTACTTC. As protein: CASSVGGAGDEQYF.

The chain is built from TRBV29-1 and TRBJ2-5; D is unclear. V lost 3 bases, J lost 2 bases, and 4 bases lay in between. Germline values: CDR1 SQVTM, CDR2 ANQGSEA. The CDR3 runs to 11 residues. The chain's CDR3 is CSVDRQETQYF. As DNA, the CDR3 is TGCAGCGTTGACAGGCAAGAGACCCAGTACTTC. Using reference TRBV29-1 and TRBJ2-5 for the parts outside the CDR3, the full variable domain is SAVISQKPSRDICQRGTSLTIQCQVDSQVTMMFWYRQQPGQSLTLIATANQGSEATYESGFVIDKFPISRPNLTFSTLTVSNMSPEDSSIYLCSVDRQETQYFGPGTRLLVL.

V gene TRBV15 combines with J gene TRBJ2-5, with D tentatively TRBD1 or TRBD2 (5 bases each). The CDR3 contains 14 residues. Germline values: CDR1 LNHNV, CDR2 YYDKDF (reference sequence). V lost 0 bases to trimming and J lost 5 bases, with 10 bases between them. CDR3 region: CATSRDSWGETQYF. CDR3 sequence (DNA): TGTGCCACCAGCAGAGATAGCTGGGGGGAGACCCAGTACTTC.

This clone was counted only a few times. The rearrangement joins TRBV11-2 to TRBJ2-5, with D perhaps TRBD1 (6 bases). Germline V gene sequence: CDR1 SGHAT, CDR2 FQNNGV. The V end lost 2 bases, the J end lost 5 bases, and 12 bases lay between the germline ends. CDR3 length: 14 amino acids. For the CDR3, the DNA is TGTGCCAGCAGCTTACAACAGGGCTGGGAGACCCAGTACTTC. Its translation: CASSLQQGWETQYF.

This clone was recorded only once. The chain has TRBV28 and TRBJ2-5, with 11 nucleotides matching TRBD1. With the DNA end fitting TRBJ2-7 better, the J assignment may be wrong. Germline CDR1 is MDHEN and CDR2 is SYDVKM. This CDR3 is 13 amino acids long. CDR3 sequence: CASWGQGVYEQYF. CDR3 DNA: TGTGCCAGCTGGGGACAGGGGGTATACGAGCAGTACTTC.

The CDR3: CATSRDQMGQGRTDGELFF. The CDR3 region has the DNA TGTGCCACCAGCAGAGATCAAATGGGACAGGGGCGGACAGACGGGGAGCTGTTTTTT. V is TRBV15 and J is TRBJ2-2, with TRBD1 matching 10 bases. V was clipped by 0 bases and J by 7 bases; unmatched bases: 14. The CDR3 loop spans 19 amino acids. The germline CDR1 and CDR2 sequences are LNHNV and YYDKDF (reference sequence).

The chain employs TRBV29-1 and TRBJ2-1; D possibly matches TRBD1 or TRBD2 (5 bases each). The ends were cut back, 7 bases at V and 12 bases at J, with 25 bases in the middle. CDR3 length equals 14 residues. CDR1 SQVTM and CDR2 ANQGSEA come from the germline V gene. CDR3 residues: CSALRPGPDGRQFF. In DNA form, the CDR3 reads TGCAGCGCCCTTCGGCCGGGACCGGACGGAAGGCAGTTCTTC.

The chain couples TRBV5-6 to TRBJ2-4; D possibly uses TRBD1 or TRBD2 (5 bases each). Looked up from germline, CDR1 is SGHDT and CDR2 is YYEEEE. V lost 4 bases, J lost 0 bases, and 14 bases lay in between. The CDR3 runs 16 residues. The CDR3 DNA follows: TGTGCCAGCAGCCCCTGGGACGGAATAGCCAAAAACATTCAGTACTTC. This encodes CASSPWDGIAKNIQYF.

The chain joins TRBV25-1 to TRBJ1-1; D is unclear. CDR1 is MGHDK, CDR2 SYGVNS, per germline. This CDR3 spans 11 amino acids. The V end was cut by 5 bases, the J end by 4 bases, with 5 bases between. The CDR3 reads CASSFGTEAFF. In nucleotides, the CDR3 is TGTGCCAGCAGTTTTGGCACTGAAGCTTTCTTT. The full variable domain, rest sourced from reference TRBV25-1 and TRBJ1-1, is EADIYQTPRYLVIGTGKKITLECSQTMGHDKMYWYQQDPGMELHLIHYSYGVNSTEKGDLSSESTVSRIRTEHFPLTLESARPSHTSQYLCASSFGTEAFFGQGTRLTVV.

As concerns this clone: An end of the junction does not agree with germline; a read error may underlie this. V is TRBV27 and J is TRBJ2-2; maybe TRBD2 (5 bases). The CDR3 totals 16 residues. Germline loops: CDR1 MNHEY, CDR2 SMNVEV (reference sequence). The CDR3 is CASSLAGQREHRGAVF. The CDR3 DNA reads TGTGCCAGCAGTTTAGCGGGCCAGCGAGAACACCGGGGAGCTGTTTTT.

In this sample, this clone turned up a few times. The gene calls are TRBV6-1 and TRBJ2-7; 7 bases map to TRBD2. The junction had 0 bases not matched to a gene; V was cut back by 1 base and J by 0 bases. Per the germline V gene, CDR1 is MNHNS and CDR2 is SASEGT. The CDR3 loop spans 14 amino acids. CDR3 nucleotide sequence: TGTGCCAGCAGTGAAGGGACTAGCTCCTACGAGCAGTACTTC. The encoded protein is CASSEGTSSYEQYF.

V and J are TRBV4-1 and TRBJ1-2; tentatively, D is TRBD1 (6 bases). V was pared by 0 bases and J by 4 bases, with 21 bases between. The CDR3 is 18 amino acids. Germline CDR1 is MGHRA and CDR2 is YSYEKL. The CDR3 sequence is CASSQEPAQGPARYGYTF. The CDR3 coding sequence is TGCGCCAGCAGCCAAGAACCTGCACAGGGTCCCGCCCGCTATGGCTACACCTTC.

This chain links TRBV27 with TRBJ2-5; TRBD1 might be the D (6 bases). Gene TRBJ2-7 matches the end of the DNA better, so the J call may be wrong. Germline assignment: CDR1 MNHEY and CDR2 SMNVEV (reference sequence). This CDR3 is 15 amino acids long. CDR3 nucleotides: TGTGCCAGCAGTTTATGGGGGCTAGGATCCTACGAGCAGTACTTC. Protein sequence: CASSLWGLGSYEQYF.